The 17 T cell receptor beta chains below all came from one sample that was sequenced in a study of identical twins (dated by TCRdb to the mid-2010s). The protocol used for the library was 5' RACE. TCRdb records Illumina HiSeq 2000 as the sequencer. Starting from the raw public reads, TCRdb applied fastp trimming at Q25, assembled clones with MiXCR and retained in-frame beta chains. When rows share a CDR3 protein, they turn into one entry using the most common DNA and genes. The sample table contains 450,000 or so distinct CDR3 sequences; only one count was recorded for 20% to 25% of them. The ten most abundant clones make up about 2.7% of the sample. These data were likewise used in another study, on T cells expressing NK-cell markers.

The sequenced material came from CD4+ T cells sorted from blood. All receptors come from a woman aged 18-29 years in good health.

This clonotype occurred a few times. This chain links TRBV19 with TRBJ2-2; D possibly corresponds to TRBD2 (6 bases). Germline CDR1 is LNHDA and CDR2 is SQIVND (reference sequence). Trimming removed 3 bases from V and 4 bases from J, with 12 bases in between. This CDR3 is 15 amino acids long. As DNA, the CDR3 is TGTGCCAGTAGTATCGCCGGCGGGGCCACCGGGGAGCTGTTTTTT. It translates to CASSIAGGATGELFF.

This clonotype has a handful of counts. The chain combines TRBV6-1 with TRBJ2-7; D is uncertain. This CDR3 contains 14 residues. Germline CDR1 is MNHNS and CDR2 is SASEGT. The V end was cut by 6 bases, the J end by 1 base, with 13 bases between. CDR3 DNA sequence: TGTGCCAGCAGCCCTCTTACATCTTCCTACGAGCAGTACTTC. Amino acid sequence: CASSPLTSSYEQYF.

The V and J genes are TRBV12-3 or TRBV12-4 and TRBJ1-1, with 7 bases lining up with TRBD1. This CDR3 is built from 14 residues. With 7 bases clipped from V and 0 bases from J, the junction kept 5 bases outside the gene matches. CDR3 amino acids: CASIDRAVNTEAFF. The CDR3 nucleotides are TGTGCCAGCATCGACAGGGCGGTGAACACTGAAGCTTTCTTT.

This sequence joins TRBV29-1 and TRBJ2-7, with TRBD1 matching 8 bases. The CDR3 extends over 14 amino acids. CDR1 is SQVTM, CDR2 ANQGSEA, per germline. Trimming at V came to 3 bases and at J to 2 bases, leaving 6 bases not matched to a gene. CDR3 in DNA: TGCAGCGTTGATTTAGGACAGGGCACCTACGAGCAGTACTTC. Its protein product is CSVDLGQGTYEQYF.

This chain links TRBV6-5 with TRBJ1-2; perhaps TRBD1 as D (5 bases). V gave up 4 bases and J gave up 4 bases, with 16 bases separating them. The length of the CDR3 is 15 residues. Germline V CDR1 and CDR2: MNHEY, SVGAGI. The CDR3 sequence: CASSFLGKGPYGYTF. CDR3 DNA: TGTGCCAGCAGTTTTCTTGGGAAGGGACCCTATGGCTACACCTTC.

This clonotype was seen a handful of times. The rearrangement uses TRBV20-1 and TRBJ2-1, with TRBD2 matching over 12 bases. The V segment lost 4 bases and the J segment 9 bases; nucleotides outside the gene matches: 10. The CDR3 loop spans 15 amino acids. CDR1 DFQATT and CDR2 SNEGSKA come from the germline V gene (reference sequence). CDR3 region: CSAITPSGRVGEQFF. The CDR3 bases are TGCAGTGCTATCACCCCTAGCGGGAGGGTAGGTGAGCAGTTCTTC.

V and J are TRBV7-6 and TRBJ2-5, with 10 bases that match TRBD1. This CDR3 contains 16 residues. Germline CDR1 and CDR2: SGHVS and FNYEAQ. V shed 4 bases and J 5 bases; nucleotides not matched to a gene: 10. For the CDR3, the DNA is TGTGCCAGCAGCTCAACATTAGGACAGGGGGAGGAGACCCAGTACTTC. Amino acids: CASSSTLGQGEETQYF.

This clonotype has a handful of counts. This sequence joins TRBV5-1 and TRBJ2-7, with TRBD2 matching over 8 bases. This CDR3 spans 15 amino acids. The trim removed 2 bases at V and 4 bases at J, leaving 8 bases unmatched. The germline gives CDR1 SGHRS, CDR2 YFSETQ. The CDR3 bases are TGCGCCAGCAGCTTCGGGAGCGGGAGCGGGTACGAGCAGTACTTC. It is translated as CASSFGSGSGYEQYF. Drawing the rest from reference TRBV5-1 and TRBJ2-7, the complete variable domain is KAGVTQTPRYLIKTRGQQVTLSCSPISGHRSVSWYQQTPGQGLQFLFEYFSETQRNKGNFPGRFSGRQFSNSRSEMNVSTLELGDSALYLCASSFGSGSGYEQYFGPGTRLTVT.

This clonotype has a handful of counts. The chain joins TRBV10-3 to TRBJ1-1; D not certain. Trimming cost V 10 bases and J 4 bases, with 10 bases left between them. CDR1 is ENHRY and CDR2 is SYGVKD in the germline V gene. The CDR3 is 11 residues long. The CDR3 DNA is TGTGCCACCCGTGATGGCACTGAAGCTTTCTTT. Protein: CATRDGTEAFF.

The table lists this clonotype with a few counts. This chain links TRBV6-1 with TRBJ2-2; D is possibly TRBD2 (6 bases). The CDR3 covers 14 residues. Germline lookup yields CDR1 MNHNS and CDR2 SASEGT. The ends were cut back, 3 bases at V and 5 bases at J, with 10 bases in the middle. CDR3 in amino acids: CASSERGGTGELFF. CDR3 nucleotide sequence: TGTGCCAGCAGTGAGCGGGGTGGAACCGGGGAGCTGTTTTTT.

CDR3 region: CASSPPRIDYYGYTF. The CDR3 coding sequence is TGTGCCAGCAGCCCCCCCAGGATCGACTACTATGGCTACACCTTC. The rearrangement joins TRBV28 to TRBJ1-2; no clear D gene. The V end lost 6 bases, the J end lost 3 bases, and 17 bases lay between the germline ends. The CDR3 totals 15 residues. Germline V gene lookup returns CDR1 MDHEN and CDR2 SYDVKM.

This clonotype showed up just a few times. The junction and the germline gene differ at one end; a read error may be behind it. The V call is TRBV12-5, the J call TRBJ2-2; D is unclear. The CDR3 extends over 14 amino acids. The germline V gene has CDR1 LGHNT and CDR2 FRNRAP. The chain's CDR3 is CASGLGTNNGELFF. DNA for the CDR3: TGTGCTAGTGGTTTGGGGACCAACAACGGGGAGCTGTTTTTT. The entire variable domain, with the rest obtained from reference TRBV12-5 and TRBJ2-2, is as follows: DARVTQTPRHKVTEMGQEVTMRCQPILGHNTVFWYRQTMMQGLELLAYFRNRAPLDDSGMPKDRFSAEMPDATLATLKIQPSEPRDSAVYFCASGLGTNNGELFFGEGSRLTVL.

This clonotype was recorded a few times. The chain links TRBV4-1 to TRBJ2-3; 7 nucleotides match TRBD2. This CDR3 is 15 amino acids long. Trimming cost V 4 bases and J 4 bases; bases outside gene matches: 8. From germline, CDR1 is MGHRA and CDR2 YSYEKL. The CDR3 coding sequence is TGCGCCAGCAGCCGCATATTGGGAGGGGCAGATACGCAGTATTTT. It specifies CASSRILGGADTQYF.

This chain uses TRBV12-3 or TRBV12-4 with TRBJ1-1, with D maybe TRBD1 (5 bases). CDR3 size: 13 residues. Trimming removed 6 bases at V and 1 base at J, with 9 bases between. The CDR3 region is CASRPGQNTEAFF. The CDR3 DNA is TGTGCCAGCAGACCTGGACAGAACACTGAAGCTTTCTTT.

This clonotype is a singleton in its sample. The genes are TRBV5-1 and TRBJ2-5; weak D call: TRBD2 (7 bases). Trimming pared 4 bases from V and 5 bases from J, leaving 18 bases between. Germline V gene data show CDR1 as SGHRS and CDR2 as YFSETQ. The length of the CDR3 is 15 residues. The CDR3 protein is CASSPQGRGRETQYF. DNA of the CDR3: TGCGCCAGCAGCCCCCAGGGGAGGGGTCGGGAGACCCAGTACTTC.

This clonotype has a handful of counts. V gene TRBV10-3 combines with J gene TRBJ2-1; TRBD2 matches at 13 bases. The CDR3 is 15 residues long. CDR1 is ENHRY and CDR2 is SYGVKD in the germline V gene. V gave up 11 bases and J gave up 3 bases; unmatched junction bases: 7. The CDR3 is CAVGLAGVGYNEQFF. DNA for the CDR3: TGTGCCGTCGGACTAGCGGGAGTGGGCTACAATGAGCAGTTCTTC.

This clonotype was seen repeatedly, ten times or more. The chain recombines TRBV12-3 or TRBV12-4 with TRBJ2-5; possible D gene TRBD2, 5 bases. The CDR3 runs to 13 residues. Trimming pared 3 bases from V and 5 bases from J, leaving 10 bases between. CDR3 DNA: TGTGCCAGCAGTTTTATTGGCGGGGAGACCCAGTACTTC. Translated: CASSFIGGETQYF.